The 17 T cell receptor beta chains listed next were all sequenced from one sample in a study of CD8 T cells in ankylosing spondylitis. One entry per CDR3 protein, called by TCRdb with MiXCR from the 5' RACE reads. There are approximately 260,000 distinct CDR3 sequences in the sample; about 9.1% occur only once, and around 6.8% lies in the top ten. Sequenced input: blood, either unsorted or a sorted T cell fraction (not recorded which). These receptors were taken from a male donor with ankylosing spondylitis or in good health (not recorded which).

This clonotype has at least ten counts. The chain employs TRBV29-1 and TRBJ2-2; D might be TRBD2 (5 bases). CDR1 and CDR2 (germline): SQVTM, ANQGSEA. V was trimmed by 3 bases and J by 5 bases, leaving 10 bases between them. This CDR3 contains 13 residues. CDR3 nucleotides: TGCAGCGTTGATGGCGGAGGTACCGGGGAGCTGTTTTTT. It is translated as CSVDGGGTGELFF.

This clonotype appeared many times. The chain is built from TRBV20-1 and TRBJ2-7; TRBD1 matches at 8 bases. V shed 2 bases and J 1 base; nucleotides not matched to a gene: 4. The CDR3 has 14 residues. Germline V gene lookup returns CDR1 DFQATT and CDR2 SNEGSKA (reference sequence). CDR3 in amino acids: CSARPGTGSYEQYF. CDR3 coding DNA: TGCAGTGCTAGACCCGGGACAGGTTCCTACGAGCAGTACTTC.

Ten or more counts support this clonotype. V gene TRBV7-2 combines with J gene TRBJ2-5; TRBD1 is a possible D gene (6 bases). The CDR3 spans 13 residues. The V and J ends lost 6 bases and 2 bases respectively, with 10 bases between them. CDR1 SGHTA and CDR2 FQGNSA come from the germline V gene. The CDR3 sequence is CASRETGQETQYF. The CDR3 DNA follows: TGTGCCAGCAGGGAGACAGGACAAGAGACCCAGTACTTC.

This clonotype was observed at least ten times. Germline is not matched at one junction end, which may reflect a read error. The V and J genes are TRBV20-1 and TRBJ2-7; 13 nucleotides match TRBD2. Germline assignment: CDR1 DFQATT and CDR2 SNEGSKA (reference sequence). The CDR3 covers 13 residues. The CDR3 sequence is CSARDSTSGRSHF. CDR3 nucleotides: TGCAGTGCTAGAGACTCGACTAGCGGGAGGTCGCATTTT.

The table lists this clonotype with many counts. The gene calls are TRBV11-3 and TRBJ2-1; D ambiguous. The CDR3 extends over 15 amino acids. V was pared by 2 bases and J by 3 bases, with 11 bases between. Germline-derived CDR1 and CDR2 are SGHNT and YENEEA. CDR3 nucleotides: TGTGCCAGCAGCTTATCGGGCGGAAACTACAATGAGCAGTTCTTC. Translating gives CASSLSGGNYNEQFF.

In this sample, this clonotype turned up a few times. The genes are TRBV7-9 and TRBJ1-4; D possibly corresponds to TRBD1 (5 bases). Trimming pared 0 bases from V and 5 bases from J, leaving 7 bases between. The CDR3 is 14 amino acids. The germline V gene has CDR1 SEHNR and CDR2 FQNEAQ (reference sequence). The CDR3 spells CASSLAGENEKLFF. Written as DNA, the CDR3 is TGTGCCAGCAGCTTAGCGGGGGAAAATGAAAAACTGTTTTTT. The full variable domain, its missing parts supplied by reference TRBV7-9 and TRBJ1-4, is DTGVSQNPRHKITKRGQNVTFRCDPISEHNRLYWYRQTLGQGPEFLTYFQNEAQLEKSRLLSDRFSAERPKGSFSTLEIQRTEQGDSAMYLCASSLAGENEKLFFGSGTQLSVL.

The chain has TRBV6-1 and TRBJ2-5, with 11 bases matching TRBD2. The CDR3 covers 14 residues. The V gene's germline CDR1 is MNHNS and CDR2 SASEGT. With 5 bases clipped from V and 5 bases from J, the junction kept 4 bases outside the gene matches. CDR3 sequence: CASSNSGGGETQYF. The CDR3, as DNA: TGTGCCAGCAGTAATAGCGGGGGGGGGGAGACCCAGTACTTC.

At least ten counts were recorded for this clonotype. The chain joins TRBV12-3 or TRBV12-4 to TRBJ2-7, with D possibly matching TRBD2 (6 bases). The CDR3 is 14 residues long. V was trimmed by 4 bases and J by 7 bases, leaving 17 bases between them. CDR3 sequence: CASSSDSGWGEQYF. CDR3 DNA: TGTGCCAGCAGTTCCGATAGCGGCTGGGGTGAGCAGTACTTC.

This clonotype appeared many times. V gene TRBV12-3 or TRBV12-4 combines with J gene TRBJ1-2, with 7 bases lining up with TRBD1. The V gene end was trimmed by 5 bases and the J gene end by 8 bases; junction bases not matched to a gene: 5. This CDR3 is 12 amino acids long. Written as DNA, the CDR3 is TGTGCCAGCAGTCCAAACAGGGGCGGCTACACCTTC. Translated: CASSPNRGGYTF.

This clonotype has a count of ten or more. The gene calls are TRBV3-1 and TRBJ1-1; D remains unclear. Germline CDR1 reads LGHDT; CDR2 reads YNNKEL (reference sequence). The length of the CDR3 is 14 residues. V dropped 4 bases and J dropped 1 base, with 10 bases sitting between them. The DNA for the CDR3 is TGTGCCAGCAGCCCCTTGCAGGCGAACACTGAAGCTTTCTTT. As protein: CASSPLQANTEAFF.

The sample holds many counts of this clonotype. The genes are TRBV7-3 and TRBJ2-1; 10 bases are shared with TRBD2. The CDR3 runs 16 residues. J was trimmed by 8 bases and V by 5 bases; bases with no gene match: 12. CDR1 is SGHTA, CDR2 FQGTGA, per germline. CDR3 in amino acids: CASSPRASGSIHEQFF. The CDR3 nucleotides are TGTGCCAGCAGCCCCCGGGCTAGCGGGAGTATCCATGAGCAGTTCTTC. Full variable domain (missing parts from reference TRBV7-3 and TRBJ2-1): GAGVSQTPSNKVTEKGKYVELRCDPISGHTALYWYRQSLGQGPEFLIYFQGTGAADDSGLPNDRFFAVRPEGSVSTLKIQRTERGDSAVYLCASSPRASGSIHEQFFGPGTRLTVL.

This clonotype was counted ten times or more. The rearrangement uses TRBV20-1 and TRBJ2-2; D gene ambiguous. The CDR3 is 14 residues long. Germline CDR1 reads DFQATT; CDR2 reads SNEGSKA (reference sequence). The V end was cut by 3 bases, the J end by 6 bases, with 14 bases between. The CDR3 region is CSASPSTTPGELFF. In DNA, the CDR3 is TGCAGTGCTAGTCCCAGTACGACCCCCGGGGAGCTGTTTTTT.

At least ten counts were recorded for this clonotype. The chain couples TRBV7-9 to TRBJ2-6; D is unresolved. Trimming pared 3 bases from V and 0 bases from J, leaving 6 bases between. Germline CDR1 reads SEHNR; CDR2 reads FQNEAQ (reference sequence). This CDR3 is 15 amino acids long. This CDR3 reads CASSLEPSGANVLTF. CDR3 bases: TGTGCCAGCAGCTTGGAACCCTCTGGGGCCAACGTCCTGACTTTC. Complete variable domain (other parts from reference TRBV7-9 and TRBJ2-6): DTGVSQNPRHKITKRGQNVTFRCDPISEHNRLYWYRQTLGQGPEFLTYFQNEAQLEKSRLLSDRFSAERPKGSFSTLEIQRTEQGDSAMYLCASSLEPSGANVLTFGAGSRLTVL.

This clonotype has at least ten counts. The genes are TRBV5-1 and TRBJ2-3; 10 bases fit TRBD1. The CDR3 is 14 residues long. Trimming took 4 bases from V and 6 from J; bases not matched to a gene: 5. Germline CDR1 SGHRS, CDR2 YFSETQ. This CDR3 reads CASSPTGQGDTQYF. CDR3 DNA sequence: TGCGCCAGCAGCCCGACGGGACAGGGGGATACGCAGTATTTT.

This clonotype appeared many times. The V and J genes are TRBV3-1 and TRBJ1-4; D perhaps matches TRBD1 (5 bases). CDR1 is LGHDT, CDR2 YNNKEL, per germline (reference sequence). Trimming pared 0 bases from V and 0 bases from J, leaving 8 bases between. The CDR3 covers 16 residues. CDR3 nucleotide sequence: TGTGCCAGCAGCCAAGACAGGGAGACAACTAATGAAAAACTGTTTTTT. This sequence encodes CASSQDRETTNEKLFF.

This clonotype was counted a few times. The chain joins TRBV7-2 to TRBJ1-1; D ambiguous. The CDR3 consists of 12 residues. The germline gives CDR1 SGHTA, CDR2 FQGNSA. V lost 0 bases and J 6 bases, leaving 5 bases between the germline ends. The CDR3 loop reads CASSLALPEAFF. In DNA form, the CDR3 reads TGTGCCAGCAGCTTAGCGCTCCCTGAAGCTTTCTTT. Looking up the rest from reference TRBV7-2 and TRBJ1-1 gives the full variable domain: GAGVSQSPSNKVTEKGKDVELRCDPISGHTALYWYRQSLGQGLEFLIYFQGNSAPDKSGLPSDRFSAERTGGSVSTLTIQRTQQEDSAVYLCASSLALPEAFFGQGTRLTVV.

The sample holds many counts of this clonotype. The V call is TRBV21-1, the J call TRBJ2-7; TRBD1 is taken as the D call from the table, unchecked against the DNA. TRBV21-1 corresponds to a pseudogene. This CDR3 contains 15 residues. The CDR3 DNA follows: TGTGCCAGCAGCACTGGACAGGGTAATCTCTACGAGCAGTACTTC. This gives the protein CASSTGQGNLYEQYF.